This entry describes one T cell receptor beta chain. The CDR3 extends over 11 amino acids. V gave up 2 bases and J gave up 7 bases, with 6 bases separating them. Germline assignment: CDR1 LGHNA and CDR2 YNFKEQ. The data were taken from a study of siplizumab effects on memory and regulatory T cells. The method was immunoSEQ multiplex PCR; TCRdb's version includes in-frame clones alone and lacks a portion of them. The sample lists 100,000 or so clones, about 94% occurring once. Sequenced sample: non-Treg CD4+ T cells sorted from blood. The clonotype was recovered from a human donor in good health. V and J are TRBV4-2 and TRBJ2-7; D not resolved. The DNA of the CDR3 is TGTGCCAGCAGCCAACATGGGGAGCAGTACTTC. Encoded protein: CASSQHGEQYF.